These 2 T cell receptor beta chains came from one sample sequenced in a study of Graves' ophthalmopathy and Graves' hyperthyroidism. For repertoire sequencing, the TCR beta CDR3 regions were amplified from RNA transcripts. The authors performed first-round RT-PCR with HTBI primers and then a second-round multiplex PCR. A single record per CDR3 protein comes from TCRdb applying MiXCR to the multiplex PCR reads. The data hold more than 150,000 distinct CDR3 sequences, with approximately 40% observed a single time. The sample was peripheral blood. These receptors came from a woman between 35 and 50 years old with Graves' ophthalmopathy.

This rearrangement joins TRBV12-3 or TRBV12-4 to TRBJ1-2; TRBD1 aligns across 7 bases. CDR3 length: 14 residues. After removal of 6 bases from V and 6 bases from J, the junction contained 10 bases not matched to a gene. The DNA for the CDR3 is TGTGCCAGCAGGGCGGGACAGCTCACTAATGGCTACACCTTC. As protein: CASRAGQLTNGYTF.

The gene calls are TRBV6-2 or TRBV6-3 and TRBJ2-7; D perhaps matches TRBD2 (5 bases). V dropped 6 bases and J dropped 0 bases, with 12 bases sitting between them. The CDR3 contains 14 residues. In germline, CDR1 is MNHEY, CDR2 SVGEGT. The CDR3 here is CASSFGLLSYEQYF. The CDR3 bases are TGTGCCAGCAGCTTTGGACTGCTCTCCTACGAGCAGTACTTC.